This is a list of T cell receptor beta chains from one sample in a study of shared clonotypes between healthy human individuals. Method: immunoSEQ multiplex PCR; TCRdb's copy keeps in-frame clones and lacks some. The table shows around 1.5 million clones, with about 98% occurring only once. The sample consisted of naive CD4+ T cells sorted from blood. Every receptor here comes from a young man in good health. The CDR3 runs from the conserved cysteine through the conserved F or W. D genes are given only for firm matches. A row's size may be missing; if present it is once, few, many or a size class.

cdr3_aa cdr3_nt d_call clone_size j_call v_call
CASSLEVGLAEAFF TGCGCCAGCAGCTTGGAGGTCGGGTTGGCTGAAGCTTTCTTT . . TRBJ1-1 TRBV5-1
CASSSGSLAGGPYEQYF TGTGCCAGCAGCTCCGGATCCCTAGCGGGAGGGCCCTACGAGCAGTACTTC TRBD2 . TRBJ2-7 TRBV7-9
CASSLNPGGQYF TGTGCCAGCAGCTTAAATCCGGGAGGGCAGTACTTC TRBD2 . TRBJ2-7 TRBV7-9
CASSSRDSGSQFF TGTGCCAGCAGTTCGCGGGACTCTGGGTCGCAGTTCTTC . . TRBJ2-1 TRBV28
CASSPLAGRSYNEQFF TGTGCCAGCTCACCTTTAGCCGGCCGCTCCTACAATGAGCAGTTCTTC . . TRBJ2-1 TRBV18
CASSPSEVRETQYF TGTGCCAGCTCACCATCAGAAGTCCGGGAGACCCAGTACTTC . once TRBJ2-5 TRBV18
CASSPGLAGVGIHEQFF TGCGCCAGCAGTCCGGGACTAGCGGGAGTTGGGATCCATGAGCAGTTCTTC TRBD2 . TRBJ2-1 TRBV10-2
CASSYSGGNQPQHF TGTGCCAGCAGTTACTCGGGGGGGAACCAGCCCCAGCATTTT . . TRBJ1-5 TRBV6-6
CAISLGDSQVTNEQFF TGTGCCATCAGTCTAGGAGACTCGCAAGTGACTAATGAGCAGTTCTTC . . TRBJ2-1 TRBV10-3
CASSGSGTGVSDTQYF TGTGCCAGCAGCGGGTCCGGGACAGGGGTTTCAGATACGCAGTATTTT TRBD1 . TRBJ2-3 TRBV9
CASNELARNTGELFF TGTGCCAGTAACGAACTAGCGCGGAACACCGGGGAGCTGTTTTTT TRBD2 . TRBJ2-2 TRBV6-5
CSARGQTEAFF TGCAGTGCTAGGGGACAGACTGAAGCTTTCTTT TRBD1 . TRBJ1-1 TRBV20-1
CASSLGLAVNTGELFF TGTGCCAGCAGCTTAGGACTAGCGGTAAACACCGGGGAGCTGTTTTTT TRBD2 once TRBJ2-2 TRBV5-4
CATSRDPPRLAGATGELFF TGTGCCACCAGCAGAGATCCACCAAGGCTAGCGGGGGCCACCGGGGAGCTGTTTTTT TRBD2 . TRBJ2-2 TRBV15
CASRWDRESYEQYF TGTGCCAGCAGATGGGACAGGGAATCCTACGAGCAGTACTTC TRBD1 . TRBJ2-7 TRBV2
CAISSGTENYGYTF TGTGCCATCAGTTCCGGGACGGAAAACTATGGCTACACCTTC . . TRBJ1-2 TRBV10-3
CASSPGSDTQYF TGTGCCAGTAGTCCAGGGTCGGATACGCAGTATTTT . . TRBJ2-3 TRBV19
CASRTTGGGNTIYF TGTGCCAGCAGGACCACAGGGGGAGGAAACACCATATATTTT TRBD1 . TRBJ1-3 TRBV28
CASSSQGASGELFF TGTGCCAGCAGTTCACAGGGGGCGTCCGGGGAGCTGTTTTTT TRBD1 . TRBJ2-2 TRBV28
CAISRTLGQAYEQYF TGTGCCATCAGCCGAACTCTGGGACAGGCCTACGAGCAGTACTTC TRBD1 . TRBJ2-7 TRBV10-3
CASRGGWGGYEQYF TGTGCCAGCCGAGGTGGTTGGGGGGGGTACGAGCAGTACTTC TRBD2 once TRBJ2-7 TRBV6-5
CAWSPWTRDRYEEQFF TGTGCCTGGAGTCCATGGACCCGGGACAGGTACGAAGAGCAGTTCTTC TRBD1 . TRBJ2-1 TRBV30
CSVAGTGGLTGNTIYF TGCAGCGTGGCCGGGACAGGGGGATTGACTGGAAACACCATATATTTT TRBD1 . TRBJ1-3 TRBV29-1
CASSSGRQGNFSPGSYEQYF TGTGCCAGCAGCTCTGGCCGGCAAGGCAATTTCAGCCCGGGCTCCTACGAGCAGTACTTC . . TRBJ2-7 TRBV21-1
CASSYDGGRPGAQHF TGTGCCAGCAGTTACGACGGGGGGCGTCCAGGGGCCCAGCATTTT . . TRBJ1-5 TRBV6-5
CASSEYHRGTQYF TGTGCCAGCAGTGAATACCACCGCGGGACCCAGTACTTC . . TRBJ2-5 TRBV6-1
CASSLDWSGRLDIQYF TGCGCCAGCAGCTTGGACTGGAGCGGGAGATTAGACATTCAGTACTTC TRBD2 . TRBJ2-4 TRBV5-1
CASSFRDGLDGYTF TGTGCCAGCAGCTTCCGTGACGGATTAGATGGCTACACCTTC . . TRBJ1-2 TRBV7-9
CASRPGPLATEAFF TGTGCCAGCAGACCCGGACCTCTCGCCACTGAAGCTTTCTTT . . TRBJ1-1 TRBV2
CASSLTPWGGFTDTQYF TGTGCCAGCAGCCTTACACCCTGGGGGGGATTCACAGATACGCAGTATTTT TRBD2 . TRBJ2-3 TRBV7-2
CASSLVPGSYEQYF TGCGCCAGCAGCTTGGTTCCAGGGTCCTACGAGCAGTACTTC . . TRBJ2-7 TRBV5-1
CSAGQGASYEQYF TGCAGCGCCGGACAGGGGGCGTCCTACGAGCAGTACTTC TRBD1 . TRBJ2-7 TRBV29-1
CASVGLAGTGELFF TGTGCCAGCGTGGGACTAGCGGGCACCGGGGAGCTGTTTTTT . once TRBJ2-2 TRBV21-1
CASSLGTLVNQPQHF TGCGCCAGCAGCCTCGGGACCCTTGTAAATCAGCCCCAGCATTTT . . TRBJ1-5 TRBV5-1
CASSRRQGDYNEQFF TGTGCCAGCAGCCGCCGACAAGGGGACTACAATGAGCAGTTCTTC . . TRBJ2-1 TRBV16